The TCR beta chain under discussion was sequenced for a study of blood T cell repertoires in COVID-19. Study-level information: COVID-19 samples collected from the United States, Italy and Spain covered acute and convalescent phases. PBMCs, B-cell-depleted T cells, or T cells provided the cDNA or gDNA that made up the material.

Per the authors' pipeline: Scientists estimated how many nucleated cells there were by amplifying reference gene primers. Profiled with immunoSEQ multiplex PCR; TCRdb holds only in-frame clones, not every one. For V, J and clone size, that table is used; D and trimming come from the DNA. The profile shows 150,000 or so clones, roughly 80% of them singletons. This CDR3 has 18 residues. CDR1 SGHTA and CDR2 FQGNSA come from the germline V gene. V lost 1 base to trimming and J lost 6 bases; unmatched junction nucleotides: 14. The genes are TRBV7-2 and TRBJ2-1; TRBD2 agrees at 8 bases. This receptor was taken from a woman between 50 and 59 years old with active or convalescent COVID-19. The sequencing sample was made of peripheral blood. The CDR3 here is CASSLGRDGGAPLNEQFF. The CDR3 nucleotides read TGTGCCAGCAGCTTAGGCAGGGACGGGGGGGCCCCCCTCAATGAGCAGTTCTTC.